This TCR beta chain derives from a study of CD8 T cells in ankylosing spondylitis. Study findings and constraints: Disease-linked clones were reportedly significantly enriched in matched ankylosing spondylitis synovial fluid. In reactive arthritis synovial fluid and blood, some motif variants had been reported before. Made up of under ten highly homologous variants, a TCR beta motif appeared characteristic of ankylosing spondylitis blood. Within peripheral blood, clones linked to disease were CD8+ and relatively rare.

This clonotype was counted many times. The antigen remains undetermined. MiXCR was run by TCRdb on the 5' RACE reads, yielding one entry per CDR3 protein. Here the sample spans 200,000 to 300,000 distinct CDR3 sequences, approximately 12% being singletons. With 2 bases removed from V and 6 bases from J, the gap between germline ends came to 5 bases. The CDR3 runs to 11 residues. CDR1 SGHDT and CDR2 YYEEEE come from the germline V gene. Sequencing input: blood, either unsorted or a sorted T cell fraction (not recorded which). The receptor was isolated from a male donor with ankylosing spondylitis or in good health (not recorded which). The chain has TRBV5-6 and TRBJ1-1; D is uncertain. CDR3: CASSFRAEAFF. In nucleotides, the CDR3 is TGTGCCAGCAGCTTTCGGGCTGAAGCTTTCTTT.